Detailed here is one TCR beta chain. Its antigen is undetermined. This sample is part of a study of blood T cells in healthy people across ages. Study results and caveats: The percentage of naive T cells correlated strongly with TCR beta diversity. Donor CMV infection status was unknown, possibly confounding age-related changes in expanded clonotypes.

Researchers collected roughly 9.8 milliliters of peripheral blood from every single donor. Primers used in a second PCR of roughly 7 to 12 cycles were a sample-barcoded 5' primer and a J-beta primer mix. TCRdb itself ran the 5' RACE reads through MiXCR, one entry per CDR3 protein. This sample yields around 1,100,000 distinct CDR3 sequences, of which 30% to 40% are seen a single time; less than 15% belongs to the top ten. This receptor was obtained from a man aged 18 to 30 in good health. Sequenced sample: blood.

CDR3 region: CATSDPTQTGDQETQYF. DNA for the CDR3: TGTGCCACCAGTGATCCGACACAAACAGGGGACCAAGAGACCCAGTACTTC. The chain recombines TRBV24-1 with TRBJ2-5, with 7 bases that match TRBD1. CDR3 length: 17 residues. The J segment lost 0 bases and the V segment lost 3 bases, leaving 9 bases of the junction unmatched. Germline V CDR1 and CDR2: KGHDR, SFDVKD.